A single sample gave rise to the 19 T cell receptor beta chains below, sequenced in a study of T cell changes during pregnancy in multiple sclerosis (dated by TCRdb to about 2019). Library creation used the immunoSEQ multiplex PCR assay. In its TCRdb copy, this immuneACCESS table keeps in-frame sequences only and misses some clones. Where compared with another copy, unresolved V genes explain less than half of these, and the others have no known cause. The sample has 60,000 or so clones on record, around 93% of them singletons. The ten largest clones capture over 0.8% of the sample. The specimen comprised peripheral blood, sampled in the first trimester of pregnancy. The receptors shown here come from a female donor with multiple sclerosis, enrolled in a pregnancy study.

This clone has just one count. J is TRBJ1-2 and V is TRBV9; D is perhaps TRBD1 (5 bases). This CDR3 comprises 17 residues. Trimming shortened V by 3 bases and J by 6 bases, and 24 bases separated the two germline ends. Germline assignment: CDR1 SGDLS and CDR2 YYNGEE. This CDR3 is CASSGSGIGKTADGYTF. The CDR3 DNA reads as TGTGCCAGCAGCGGTAGCGGTATCGGTAAGACAGCTGATGGCTACACCTTC.

This clone is a singleton in its sample. The V gene is TRBV7-2, the J gene TRBJ1-1; a weak D match, TRBD1 (5 bases). The CDR3 is 15 residues long. Trimming left V 1 base short and J 0 bases short, with 9 bases between. The germline V gene encodes CDR1 SGHTA and CDR2 FQGNSA. CDR3 sequence reads: CASSLGRVMNTEAFF. For the CDR3, the DNA is TGTGCCAGCAGCTTAGGCAGGGTTATGAACACTGAAGCTTTCTTT.

The J gene is TRBJ1-4, the V gene TRBV19; TRBD1 matches 7 bases. Germline trimming cut 5 bases from V and 4 bases from J; bases unmatched to any gene: 4. Germline lookup yields CDR1 LNHDA and CDR2 SQIVND (reference sequence). The CDR3 is made up of 14 amino acids. This CDR3 is CASSRQGNNEKLFF. The CDR3 bases are TGTGCCAGTAGTCGACAGGGTAATAATGAAAAACTGTTTTTT.

The rearrangement joins TRBV11-2 to TRBJ1-1; 8 nucleotides match TRBD1. CDR3 length: 15 residues. Germline CDR1 is SGHAT and CDR2 is FQNNGV. J lost 2 bases, V lost 5 bases, and 7 bases had no gene match. The CDR3 nucleotides are TGTGCCAGCAGCCAGATTGGACAGGGTAACACTGAAGCTTTCTTT. It codes for CASSQIGQGNTEAFF.

This clone was found once. CDR3 sequence reads: CASGLAGREQFF. The DNA for the CDR3 is TGTGCCAGCGGGCTAGCGGGGCGGGAGCAGTTCTTC. This chain connects TRBV6-1 to TRBJ2-1, with 9 bases lining up with TRBD2. CDR3 size: 12 residues. Losses at the gene ends were 8 bases for V and 10 bases for J; bases not matched to a gene: 6. The germline V gene encodes CDR1 MNHNS and CDR2 SASEGT.

The rearrangement joins TRBV5-8 to TRBJ2-1; TRBD1 might be the D (6 bases). Per the germline V gene, CDR1 is SGHTS and CDR2 is YDEGEE. This CDR3 has 15 amino acids. The V gene lost 4 bases and the J gene lost 4 bases, with 15 bases spanning the gap. The CDR3 spells CASSTTGSLYNEQFF. CDR3 nucleotides: TGTGCCAGCAGCACAACAGGGAGCCTTTACAATGAGCAGTTCTTC.

This chain connects TRBV7-6 to TRBJ2-7, with TRBD2 matching 7 bases. V dropped 5 bases and J dropped 6; count of bases not matched to a gene: 13. This CDR3 spans 15 amino acids. CDR1 and CDR2 (germline): SGHVS, FNYEAQ. The CDR3 protein is CASSPSSGDHLEQYF. The CDR3 DNA follows: TGTGCCAGCAGCCCATCAAGCGGGGACCACCTCGAGCAGTACTTC.

The chain combines TRBV6-5 with TRBJ1-2; weak D call: TRBD1 (6 bases). Germline V gene sequence: CDR1 MNHEY, CDR2 SVGAGI. The CDR3 spans 15 residues. The V gene lost 7 bases and the J gene lost 6 bases, with 21 bases spanning the gap. CDR3 sequence reads: CASTPEGGPRNGYTF. The CDR3 DNA sequence: TGTGCCAGCACTCCCGAGGGGGGGCCTAGGAATGGCTACACCTTC.

The CDR3 protein is CASSQIGLAGAEQYF. The DNA for the CDR3 is TGTGCCAGCAGCCAAATAGGACTAGCGGGGGCCGAGCAGTACTTC. The V and J genes are TRBV4-2 and TRBJ2-7; 13 nucleotides agree with TRBD2. CDR1 LGHNA and CDR2 YNFKEQ come from the germline V gene. The CDR3 totals 15 residues. Trimming took 2 bases from V and 6 from J; bases not matched to a gene: 4.

The V gene is TRBV30, the J gene TRBJ1-2; 7 bases fit TRBD1. This CDR3 has 16 amino acids. Germline trimming cut 0 bases from V and 3 bases from J; bases unmatched to any gene: 10. Germline loops: CDR1 GTSNPN, CDR2 SVGIG (reference sequence). Here the CDR3 DNA reads TGTGCCTGGAGTGTACGAGGGGGCTGGACGGACTATGGCTACACCTTC. This gives the protein CAWSVRGGWTDYGYTF.

This chain connects TRBV7-2 to TRBJ2-1, with a tentative D call TRBD2 (5 bases). V was clipped by 3 bases and J by 3 bases, with 9 bases between them. The CDR3 length is 14 residues. Germline V gene lookup returns CDR1 SGHTA and CDR2 FQGNSA. Here the CDR3 DNA reads TGTGCCAGCAGCTTTCTCACTAGCTACAATGAGCAGTTCTTC. Its protein is CASSFLTSYNEQFF.

This clone was counted only a few times. The CDR3 is CASTSSGGGEQFF. In nucleotides, the CDR3 is TGTGCCAGCACCTCTAGCGGGGGGGGTGAGCAGTTCTTC. The rearrangement links TRBV2 to TRBJ2-1, with 12 bases identical to TRBD2. Germline CDR1 and CDR2: SNHLY and FYNNEI. The CDR3 length is 13 residues. V shed 7 bases, J shed 9 bases, and the junction held 4 bases outside the gene matches.

V gene TRBV7-2 combines with J gene TRBJ1-5; TRBD1 agrees at 12 bases. Germline assignment: CDR1 SGHTA and CDR2 FQGNSA. V lost 5 bases and J lost 10; bases outside the gene matches: 15. The CDR3 totals 17 residues. The CDR3 region is CASSDPGQGARHPPQHF. The DNA for the CDR3 is TGTGCCAGCAGCGATCCGGGACAGGGGGCACGTCATCCCCCCCAGCATTTT.

The chain joins TRBV29-1 to TRBJ2-7; 8 bases match TRBD1. The germline V gene encodes CDR1 SQVTM and CDR2 ANQGSEA. The CDR3 is 14 amino acids. Unmatched junction bases numbered 9, after V lost 3 bases and J lost 5 bases. The CDR3 spells CSVERTGPWDEQYF. CDR3 sequence (DNA): TGCAGCGTTGAGCGGACAGGGCCGTGGGACGAGCAGTACTTC.

The V gene is TRBV2, the J gene TRBJ2-3, with 7 bases aligning to TRBD2. This CDR3 comprises 11 residues. Trimming removed 8 bases from V and 9 bases from J; junction bases left unmatched: 5. Germline lookup yields CDR1 SNHLY and CDR2 FYNNEI. CDR3 region: CASSSGVTQYF. CDR3 DNA sequence: TGTGCCAGCTCCAGCGGGGTAACGCAGTATTTT.

The genes are TRBV19 and TRBJ1-1; D possibly corresponds to TRBD1 (5 bases). Deletions cut 1 base from V and 5 bases from J, with 14 bases between. This CDR3 has 15 residues. The germline CDR1 and CDR2 sequences are LNHDA and SQIVND (reference sequence). CDR3 coding DNA: TGTGCCAGTAGTATAGGTGGAGGGGCCGGTACTGAAGCTTTCTTT. Amino acids: CASSIGGGAGTEAFF. Complete variable domain (other parts from reference TRBV19 and TRBJ1-1): DGGITQSPKYLFRKEGQNVTLSCEQNLNHDAMYWYRQDPGQGLRLIYYSQIVNDFQKGDIAEGYSVSREKKESFPLTVTSAQKNPTAFYLCASSIGGGAGTEAFFGQGTRLTVV.

The rearrangement joins TRBV7-9 to TRBJ1-4, with D hard to call. Germline V gene data show CDR1 as SEHNR and CDR2 as FQNEAQ (reference sequence). V lost 7 bases and J 6 bases, leaving 6 bases between the germline ends. This CDR3 comprises 11 residues. The CDR3 loop reads CASTPDEKLFF. The CDR3 DNA follows: TGTGCCAGCACCCCAGATGAAAAACTGTTTTTT.

The chain combines TRBV11-3 with TRBJ2-7, with 10 bases identical to TRBD1. Trimming cost V 5 bases and J 4 bases; bases outside gene matches: 5. The CDR3 covers 14 residues. Germline loops: CDR1 SGHNT, CDR2 YENEEA. CDR3 nucleotides: TGTGCCAGCAGCCCGGGACAGGGGCGGTACGAGCAGTACTTC. Its translation is CASSPGQGRYEQYF.

This clone is a singleton in its sample. The V and J genes are TRBV7-6 and TRBJ1-2; 9 positions match TRBD1. V was pared by 4 bases and J by 0 bases, with 6 bases of the junction left unmatched. Germline CDR1 reads SGHVS; CDR2 reads FNYEAQ. This CDR3 comprises 16 residues. In DNA, the CDR3 is TGTGCCAGCAGCTCCGGGACAGGGTCGTCTAACTATGGCTACACCTTC. Residues: CASSSGTGSSNYGYTF.